This entry lists 20 T cell receptor beta chains sequenced from one sample in a study of T cells in Graves' hyperthyroidism and ophthalmopathy. The CDR3 regions of TCR beta were amplified from RNA transcripts. The TCR CDR3 first-round RT-PCR relied on the HTBI primer set. Each CDR3 protein gets one entry after TCRdb re-called the multiplex PCR reads with MiXCR. Of some 340,000 distinct CDR3 sequences listed, around 15% are singletons. The sample was blood. The receptor set was obtained from a woman between 40 and 55 years old with Graves' ophthalmopathy.

This clonotype was seen many times. CDR3: CASSRPPGAGGEDTQYF. DNA of the CDR3: TGTGCCAGCAGTCGACCCCCCGGGGCGGGAGGGGAAGATACGCAGTATTTT. The genes are TRBV28 and TRBJ2-3; the match to TRBD2 covers 9 bases. The germline V gene has CDR1 MDHEN and CDR2 SYDVKM. J gave up 5 bases and V 5 bases, and 14 bases lay outside the gene matches. This CDR3 is built from 17 residues.

This clonotype was detected ten times or more. The chain employs TRBV24-1 and TRBJ2-5; D unclear. CDR1 and CDR2 from the germline V gene are KGHDR and SFDVKD. V was shortened by 4 bases and J by 5 bases, with 13 bases between the two germline ends. The CDR3 runs to 14 residues. The CDR3 loop is CATSDGSTRETQYF. As DNA, the CDR3 is TGTGCCACCAGTGACGGGTCCACCCGGGAGACCCAGTACTTC.

This clonotype was counted at least ten times. J is TRBJ1-1 and V is TRBV30, with 7 bases aligning to TRBD1. CDR3 length: 12 residues. The germline CDR1 and CDR2 sequences are GTSNPN and SVGIG (reference sequence). Trimming at V came to 5 bases and at J to 1 base, leaving 1 base not matched to a gene. CDR3 sequence reads: CAWWTGNTEAFF. CDR3 sequence (DNA): TGTGCCTGGTGGACAGGGAACACTGAAGCTTTCTTT.

This clonotype has a count of ten or more. The chain joins TRBV2 to TRBJ2-7; TRBD1 aligns across 7 bases. V trimming: 6 bases; J trimming: 7 bases; junction bases outside the gene matches: 9. Germline lookup yields CDR1 SNHLY and CDR2 FYNNEI. The CDR3 has 13 amino acids. DNA for the CDR3: TGTGCCAGCAGCCAAACAGGGGTTGGAGAGCAGTACTTC. It specifies CASSQTGVGEQYF.

This clonotype was seen a handful of times. The chain combines TRBV14 with TRBJ2-7; D possibly corresponds to TRBD2 (6 bases). V gave up 1 base and J gave up 2 bases, with 9 bases separating them. This CDR3 spans 14 amino acids. The germline V gene encodes CDR1 SGHDN and CDR2 FVKESK. In nucleotides, the CDR3 is TGTGCCAGCAGCCAAGGGAGGGGCCCCTACGAGCAGTACTTC. Its translation is CASSQGRGPYEQYF.

This chain connects TRBV7-2 to TRBJ2-5; D is unclear. The germline CDR1 and CDR2 sequences are SGHTA and FQGNSA. V lost 5 bases and J lost 5, with 15 bases in between. The CDR3 spans 14 residues. CDR3 nucleotide sequence: TGTGCCAGCAGCCTAGGGATGTTGGAGGAGACCCAGTACTTC. It is translated as CASSLGMLEETQYF.

CDR3 sequence reads: CASSPYRVDTGELFF. The CDR3 region has the DNA TGCGCCAGCAGTCCTTACAGGGTGGACACCGGGGAGCTGTTTTTT. V and J are TRBV10-2 and TRBJ2-2, with D perhaps matching TRBD1 (6 bases). V shed 5 bases and J shed 3 bases, with 13 bases lying between them. This CDR3 is built from 15 residues. CDR1 and CDR2 from the germline V gene are WSHSY and SAAADI.

This clonotype appeared a few times. This sequence may be a read error, since a much larger clone differs from it by one base. The chain combines TRBV2 with TRBJ1-1; no firm D call. Germline V CDR1 and CDR2: SNHLY, FYNNEI. V was pared by 6 bases and J by 4 bases, with 12 bases between. This CDR3 contains 13 residues. The CDR3 sequence is CASRRTVSTEAFF. The CDR3 DNA follows: TGTGCCAGCAGGAGGACGGTGAGCACTGAAGCTTTCTTT.

The chain combines TRBV19 with TRBJ1-1; 7 bases line up with TRBD1. V shed 6 bases and J 5 bases; nucleotides not matched to a gene: 12. The germline V gene has CDR1 LNHDA and CDR2 SQIVND (reference sequence). The CDR3 covers 15 residues. The CDR3 sequence: CASSVREQGRTEAFF. The CDR3 bases are TGTGCCAGTAGCGTTAGAGAACAGGGGAGGACTGAAGCTTTCTTT.

The chain joins TRBV5-4 to TRBJ1-2; possibly TRBD1 for D (5 bases). The CDR3 is 12 amino acids. The V gene's germline CDR1 is SGHNT and CDR2 YYREEE (reference sequence). Trimming took off 4 bases at V and 9 bases at J, with 13 bases between the two ends. CDR3 sequence (DNA): TGTGCCAGCAGCCTAGACAGATCCCGCTACACCTTC. The encoded protein is CASSLDRSRYTF.

The table lists this clonotype with many counts. This rearrangement joins TRBV15 to TRBJ2-3; D unresolved. The CDR3 is made up of 16 amino acids. The V gene's germline CDR1 is LNHNV and CDR2 YYDKDF (reference sequence). Trimming pared 1 base from V and 0 bases from J, leaving 11 bases between. CDR3 sequence (DNA): TGTGCCACCAGCAGAGGCGCCCAGGACAGCACAGATACGCAGTATTTT. Translated, it gives CATSRGAQDSTDTQYF.

This clonotype was detected ten times or more. The chain joins TRBV20-1 to TRBJ2-5; D possibly uses TRBD1 or TRBD2 (5 bases each). Germline CDR1 is DFQATT and CDR2 is SNEGSKA (reference sequence). V lost 6 bases and J 0 bases, leaving 20 bases between the germline ends. This CDR3 is 16 amino acids long. The CDR3 is CSARKAGRDDQETQYF. Written as DNA, the CDR3 is TGCAGTGCCCGGAAAGCCGGCCGGGACGACCAAGAGACCCAGTACTTC.

This clonotype was counted ten times or more. The J gene is TRBJ1-1, the V gene TRBV3-1; 9 nucleotides align to TRBD1. This CDR3 contains 14 residues. Trimming took 3 bases from V and 11 from J; bases not matched to a gene: 10. Germline V gene lookup returns CDR1 LGHDT and CDR2 YNNKEL (reference sequence). CDR3 sequence: CASSHSGTGSGAFF. In nucleotides, the CDR3 is TGTGCCAGCAGCCATTCAGGGACAGGGTCGGGGGCTTTCTTT.

At least ten counts were recorded for this clonotype. This chain joins TRBV6-4 and TRBJ1-4, with 7 bases lining up with TRBD1. The CDR3 covers 16 residues. The germline V gene has CDR1 MRHNA and CDR2 SNTAGT. Trimming took 6 bases from V and 5 from J; bases not matched to a gene: 12. CDR3 coding DNA: TGTGCCAGCAGCGATGGGACAGCTCGACCCAATGAAAAACTGTTTTTT. Translating it yields CASSDGTARPNEKLFF.

This clonotype was recorded many times. V gene TRBV20-1 combines with J gene TRBJ2-1, with 10 bases matching TRBD1. The CDR3 extends over 14 amino acids. Germline assignment: CDR1 DFQATT and CDR2 SNEGSKA (reference sequence). V dropped 8 bases and J dropped 6; count of bases not matched to a gene: 10. Here the CDR3 reads CSPRKRQGANEQFF. CDR3 coding DNA: TGCAGTCCTCGCAAGCGACAGGGGGCCAATGAGCAGTTCTTC.

This clonotype was picked up many times. DNA for the CDR3: TGCAGTTTTCCTGGGCACCTGAACACTGAAGCTTTCTTT. This codes for CSFPGHLNTEAFF. The chain recombines TRBV20-1 with TRBJ1-1; D remains unclear. Germline CDR1 is DFQATT and CDR2 is SNEGSKA (reference sequence). V gave up 8 bases and J gave up 0 bases, with 13 bases separating them. The CDR3 sequence is 13 residues long.

This clonotype was counted a few times. The chain couples TRBV20-1 to TRBJ2-2, with D perhaps matching TRBD2 (6 bases). Germline lookup yields CDR1 DFQATT and CDR2 SNEGSKA (reference sequence). Trimming left V 2 bases short and J 0 bases short, with 16 bases between. The CDR3 extends over 17 amino acids. This chain's CDR3 is CSARTPGGPANTGELFF. CDR3 DNA: TGCAGTGCTAGAACACCCGGAGGGCCCGCGAACACCGGGGAGCTGTTTTTT.

This clonotype was detected a few times. The CDR3 loop is CASSYSGLAAAEQFF. DNA for the CDR3: TGTGCCAGCAGTTACTCGGGACTAGCCGCCGCTGAGCAGTTCTTC. The chain joins TRBV6-6 to TRBJ2-1; TRBD2 aligns across 9 bases. J gave up 9 bases and V 0 bases, and 6 bases lay outside the gene matches. Germline V gene data show CDR1 as MNHNY and CDR2 as SVGAGI (reference sequence). The CDR3 consists of 15 residues.

This clonotype was counted many times. The CDR3 DNA reads TGTGCCACCAGCAGAGATATAGGTGGCGAGACCCAGTACTTC. This gives the protein CATSRDIGGETQYF. V gene TRBV15 combines with J gene TRBJ2-5; D gene ambiguous. The CDR3 runs 14 residues. V gave up 0 bases and J gave up 5 bases, with 10 bases separating them. The germline gives CDR1 LNHNV, CDR2 YYDKDF (reference sequence).

The chain joins TRBV20-1 to TRBJ2-3; D may be TRBD2 (5 bases). V was cut by 6 bases and J by 6 bases, with 16 bases left in between. This CDR3 is 13 amino acids long. Germline V lookup: CDR1 DFQATT, CDR2 SNEGSKA (reference sequence). The CDR3: CSAERPNGDTQYF. CDR3 in DNA: TGCAGTGCGGAGCGGCCGAACGGGGATACGCAGTATTTT.